This TCR beta chain was documented in a study of cytomegalovirus exposure and HLA in healthy donors. Note on this clone: Its specificity is not known.

Germline V lookup: CDR1 GTSNPN, CDR2 SVGIG (reference sequence). CDR3 size: 15 residues. Trimming removed 2 bases from V and 5 bases from J; junction bases left unmatched: 9. Study results and limitations: In the roughly 120 validation repertoires, around 95% of cluster scores exceeded 0, per a later analysis. Rarity marked most TCR sequences, yet some public TCRs occurred in many donors. Reports showed the classifier diagnosing cytomegalovirus status with high specificity and sensitivity. Specificity of three CMV-associated chains for CMV antigens was verified in vitro.

Profiled with immunoSEQ multiplex PCR; TCRdb holds only in-frame clones, not every one. Among 120,000 or so clones listed, around 90% were seen once. The chain employs TRBV30 and TRBJ2-5; TRBD2 matches at 9 bases. The sequenced material came from PBMCs. The TCR comes from a woman under 30 in good health and CMV-seronegative. This chain's CDR3 is CAWSPLGAGGETQYF. The DNA for the CDR3 is TGTGCCTGGAGTCCTTTGGGGGCGGGAGGGGAGACCCAGTACTTC.